This T cell receptor beta chain was profiled in a study of T cells after yellow fever vaccination. MiXCR, applied by TCRdb to the 5' RACE reads, yields one record per CDR3 protein. The profile shows some 300,000 distinct CDR3 sequences, roughly 4% of them singletons. V gave up 4 bases and J gave up 4 bases, with 12 bases separating them. This CDR3 has 14 amino acids. In germline, CDR1 is SGHRS, CDR2 YFSETQ. This receptor was identified in a young man who received the YFV17D yellow fever vaccine. The material was PBMCs, obtained on the day of the yellow fever booster vaccination. The chain has TRBV5-1 and TRBJ1-3, with D tentatively TRBD1 (5 bases). The CDR3 protein is CASSGGSQGNTIYF. The CDR3 coding sequence is TGCGCCAGCAGCGGGGGGAGTCAAGGAAACACCATATATTTT.